One and the same sample provided the 8 T cell receptor beta chains below, sequenced in a study of blood T cell repertoires in COVID-19. Here immunoSEQ multiplex PCR was the method, and the copy in TCRdb shows in-frame clones only, minus some. In the table there are around 160,000 clones, around 83% of which are singletons. The source material was peripheral blood. These receptors came from a man aged 18 to 35 with acute or convalescent COVID-19.

The rearrangement uses TRBV15 and TRBJ2-7; weak D call: TRBD1 (5 bases). This CDR3 comprises 13 residues. The germline CDR1 and CDR2 sequences are LNHNV and YYDKDF (reference sequence). Trimming removed 0 bases from V and 3 bases from J, with 6 bases in between. CDR3 DNA: TGTGCCACCAGCAGAGATCAGGGCTACGAGCAGTACTTC. Its protein is CATSRDQGYEQYF.

CDR3 protein: CAWTTGNEKLFF. The CDR3 DNA follows: TGTGCCTGGACGACAGGGAATGAAAAACTGTTTTTT. The chain couples TRBV30 to TRBJ1-4, with TRBD1 matching over 7 bases. V gave up 4 bases and J gave up 5 bases; unmatched junction bases: 1. Per germline, CDR1 GTSNPN and CDR2 SVGIG (reference sequence). The CDR3 is 12 amino acids.

CDR3 region: CASRPTGYEQYF. CDR3 in DNA: TGTGCCAGCAGACCGACAGGCTACGAGCAGTACTTC. The V call is TRBV6-5, the J call TRBJ2-7; D might be TRBD1 (6 bases). Germline-derived CDR1 and CDR2 are MNHEY and SVGAGI. The CDR3 runs 12 residues. V dropped 6 bases and J dropped 3 bases, with 9 bases sitting between them.

The chain has TRBV4-1 and TRBJ2-5; 7 bases are shared with TRBD2. The ends lost 2 bases at V and 2 bases at J; junction bases unmatched: 5. CDR1 is MGHRA and CDR2 is YSYEKL in the germline V gene. CDR3 length: 15 residues. CDR3 protein: CASSQRPSGQETQYF. CDR3 in DNA: TGCGCCAGCAGCCAACGGCCTAGCGGTCAAGAGACCCAGTACTTC.

This clone was detected a few times. The chain recombines TRBV15 with TRBJ2-5, with D uncertain. The CDR3 loop spans 15 amino acids. Trimming removed 5 bases from V and 5 bases from J, with 18 bases in between. Looked up from germline, CDR1 is LNHNV and CDR2 is YYDKDF (reference sequence). The CDR3 coding sequence is TGTGCCACCAGCGGCCAGTCCTCAATTTGGGAGACCCAGTACTTC. This codes for CATSGQSSIWETQYF.

This clone was observed a single time. The rearrangement joins TRBV4-1 to TRBJ2-5; D is unclear. In germline, CDR1 is MGHRA, CDR2 YSYEKL. This CDR3 is built from 14 residues. Trimming took off 10 bases at V and 5 bases at J, with 20 bases between the two ends. The CDR3, as DNA: TGCGCCACAGCAGAATTTCTAGGAGCGGAGACCCAGTACTTC. Protein: CATAEFLGAETQYF.

This chain uses TRBV6-5 with TRBJ2-4; D remains ambiguous. The CDR3 loop spans 13 amino acids. The V end lost 2 bases, the J end lost 8 bases, and 10 bases lay between the germline ends. Looked up from germline, CDR1 is MNHEY and CDR2 is SVGAGI. The CDR3 protein is CASSYKPVDIQYF. DNA for the CDR3: TGTGCCAGCAGTTACAAACCAGTCGACATTCAGTACTTC.

The chain joins TRBV7-6 to TRBJ2-2, with D possibly being TRBD1 (6 bases). The CDR3 has 15 amino acids. Germline lookup yields CDR1 SGHVS and CDR2 FNYEAQ. Trimming cost V 5 bases and J 4 bases, with 14 bases left between them. The DNA for the CDR3 is TGTGCCAGCAGCCTCCCCACAGGGTCCACCGGGGAGCTGTTTTTT. This gives the protein CASSLPTGSTGELFF.